This is a list of T cell receptor beta chains from one sample in a study of blood T cell repertoires in COVID-19. TCRdb's table, derived via immunoSEQ multiplex PCR, lists solely in-frame clones and lacks some. The sample lists approximately 300,000 clones; around nine tenths were seen once. Sequenced: PBMCs or T cells enriched from blood (not recorded which). Receptors originate from a young woman who had been exposed to COVID-19. Each CDR3 is given with its conserved first and last residue. Each record gives: V gene, CDR3 length, J gene, D gene, clone size, CDR3 protein, CDR3 DNA. The D gene is left open where the match is weak. Clone size, where shown, is once, few, many, or a class for clones that have expanded.

TRBV4-1	15	TRBJ1-3	TRBD1	-	CASSQGTGAGNTIYF	TGCGCCAGCAGCCAAGGAACAGGGGCTGGAAACACCATATATTTT
TRBV5-1	13	TRBJ2-5	TRBD1	once	CASSPGQGETQYF	TGCGCCAGCAGCCCCGGACAGGGAGAGACCCAGTACTTC
TRBV30	15	TRBJ1-1	TRBD1	-	CAWSVAGAGGTEAFF	TGTGCCTGGAGTGTAGCAGGGGCAGGGGGCACTGAAGCTTTCTTT
TRBV6-4	15	TRBJ2-2	TRBD1	-	CASSSGQGATGELFF	TGTGCCAGCAGTTCCGGACAGGGGGCAACCGGGGAGCTGTTTTTT
TRBV7-9	13	TRBJ1-1	-	-	CASSFTSNTEAFF	TGTGCCAGCAGCTTCACTTCGAACACTGAAGCTTTCTTT
TRBV29-1	19	TRBJ2-4	TRBD1	-	CSVAVWTGLQNLAKNIQYF	TGCAGCGTCGCCGTCTGGACAGGACTCCAAAATCTAGCCAAAAACATTCAGTACTTC
TRBV5-4	11	TRBJ2-1	-	-	CASSRANEQFF	TGTGCCAGCAGTCGCGCCAATGAGCAGTTCTTC
TRBV29-1	17	TRBJ2-1	TRBD1	once	CSVEDGDSWSSYNEQFF	TGCAGCGTTGAAGATGGGGACAGTTGGAGCTCCTACAATGAGCAGTTCTTC
TRBV2	10	TRBJ1-2	-	-	CASSVQGVTF	TGTGCCAGCAGTGTACAGGGTGTCACCTTC
TRBV9	12	TRBJ1-2	TRBD1	-	CASSGQGYGYTF	TGTGCCAGCAGCGGACAGGGATACGGCTACACCTTC
TRBV5-4	17	TRBJ1-2	TRBD1	once	CASSLAGTGGRDYGYTF	TGTGCCAGCAGCTTGGCTGGGACAGGGGGTCGGGACTATGGCTACACCTTC
TRBV5-4	14	TRBJ2-2	-	-	CAIKTNIGTGELFF	TGTGCCATAAAGACAAATATCGGCACCGGGGAGCTGTTTTTT
TRBV6-4	16	TRBJ2-1	-	-	CASSDSADSSYNEQFF	TGTGCCAGCAGTGACTCAGCCGATAGCTCCTACAATGAGCAGTTCTTC
TRBV6-5	12	TRBJ1-1	-	-	CAVGRGDTEAFF	TGTGCCGTCGGTCGGGGTGACACTGAAGCTTTCTTT
TRBV12-1	21	TRBJ2-2	-	-	CASSSRGAGVQPYANTGELFF	TGTGCCAGCAGCTCCCGAGGCGCGGGGGTCCAGCCTTACGCGAACACCGGGGAGCTGTTTTTT
TRBV18	15	TRBJ1-2	TRBD1	-	CASSPTGTGFYGYTF	TGTGCCAGCTCACCTACCGGGACAGGATTCTATGGCTACACCTTC
TRBV7-2	14	TRBJ1-4	-	-	CASSFGQWNEKLFF	TGTGCCAGCAGCTTCGGACAGTGGAATGAAAAACTGTTTTTT
TRBV5-4	14	TRBJ1-3	-	-	CASSLDSPGNTIYF	TGTGCCAGCAGCTTGGACAGCCCGGGAAACACCATATATTTT
TRBV7-9	12	TRBJ2-3	-	-	CASSLDGATQYF	TGTGCCAGCAGCTTAGACGGAGCCACGCAGTATTTT
TRBV6-2/TRBV6-3	13	TRBJ1-2	TRBD1	-	CASSYGQVYGYTF	TGTGCCAGCAGTTACGGACAGGTCTACGGCTACACCTTC
TRBV7-2	15	TRBJ2-5	-	-	CASSRGDSSQETQYF	TGTGCCAGCAGCAGGGGGGACAGCTCCCAAGAGACCCAGTACTTC
TRBV12-5	15	TRBJ1-2	TRBD1	-	CASGRSGTGSYGYTF	TGTGCTAGTGGTCGTTCCGGGACAGGGAGCTATGGCTACACCTTC
TRBV27	16	TRBJ2-7	TRBD2	-	CASSRYRGGSSYEQYF	TGTGCCAGCAGTCGGTACCGGGGGGGAAGCTCCTACGAGCAGTACTTC
TRBV29-1	14	TRBJ2-1	TRBD1	-	CSVERWDSYNEQFF	TGCAGCGTTGAAAGGTGGGACAGTTACAATGAGCAGTTCTTC
TRBV27	14	TRBJ1-5	-	-	CASSTRGGRQPQHF	TGTGCCAGCAGTACTCGGGGGGGGCGTCAGCCCCAGCATTTT
TRBV4-2	20	TRBJ2-1	-	-	CASSQDLRATLLYSYNEQFF	TGTGCCAGCAGCCAAGATCTCAGGGCTACCCTTCTTTATTCCTACAATGAGCAGTTCTTC
TRBV12-3/TRBV12-4	13	TRBJ2-7	-	-	CASSYQSSNEQYF	TGTGCCAGCAGTTATCAGTCCTCCAACGAGCAGTACTTC
TRBV11-2	15	TRBJ2-2	-	-	CASSLLLADSGELFF	TGTGCCAGCAGCTTACTTCTAGCTGATTCCGGGGAGCTGTTTTTT
TRBV4-3	19	TRBJ2-3	TRBD2	-	CASSQDLAGTLLYTDTQYF	TGCGCCAGCAGCCAAGACCTAGCGGGGACCCTTTTATACACAGATACGCAGTATTTT
TRBV21-1	15	TRBJ2-5	-	-	CASSSRGEGRETQYF	TGTGCCAGCAGCAGCCGAGGGGAGGGACGGGAGACCCAGTACTTC
TRBV7-3	15	TRBJ2-7	TRBD1	-	CASSLEVGQLYEQYF	TGTGCCAGCAGCTTAGAGGTGGGACAGCTGTATGAGCAGTACTTC
TRBV5-1	15	TRBJ1-6	TRBD1	-	CASTRTGERNSPLHF	TGCGCCAGCACCCGGACAGGGGAAAGGAATTCACCCCTCCACTTT
TRBV5-1	22	TRBJ1-5	-	-	CASSSPRRPDYEHSYSNQPQHF	TGCGCCAGCAGTTCTCCGCGCCGACCCGACTACGAACACTCTTATAGCAATCAGCCCCAGCATTTT
TRBV3-1/TRBV3-2	13	TRBJ1-2	TRBD1	-	CASSRGQGYGYTF	TGTGCCAGCAGCCGCGGACAGGGATACGGCTACACCTTC
TRBV18	14	TRBJ2-7	TRBD2	-	CASSPGTSSYEQYF	TGTGCCAGCTCACCCGGGACTAGCTCCTACGAGCAGTACTTC
TRBV9	13	TRBJ2-7	-	-	CASSVGGGGEQYF	TGTGCCAGCAGCGTAGGGGGAGGTGGCGAGCAGTACTTC
TRBV4-1	16	TRBJ2-3	-	-	CASSQEGPPSGDTQYF	TGCGCCAGCAGCCAAGAAGGGCCTCCCTCAGGGGATACGCAGTATTTT
TRBV5-1	15	TRBJ1-4	TRBD1	-	CASSTQGARDEKLFF	TGCGCCAGCAGCACCCAGGGGGCGCGCGATGAAAAACTGTTTTTT
TRBV19	14	TRBJ1-2	-	-	CASSIRTDFYGYTF	TGTGCCAGTAGTATCCGGACAGACTTCTATGGCTACACCTTC
TRBV30	12	TRBJ1-6	TRBD1	-	CALDRANSPLHF	TGTGCCTTGGACAGGGCGAATTCACCCCTCCACTTT
TRBV10-3	13	TRBJ1-6	TRBD1	-	CAIRGTGDSPLHF	TGTGCCATCAGGGGGACAGGGGATTCACCCCTCCACTTT
TRBV6-6	13	TRBJ2-5	-	-	CASRLAAQETQYF	TGTGCCAGCAGACTAGCTGCCCAAGAGACCCAGTACTTC
TRBV6-5	15	TRBJ2-7	-	-	CASSLTKGGTYEQYF	TGTGCCAGCAGCTTAACGAAGGGGGGGACCTACGAGCAGTACTTC
TRBV3-1/TRBV3-2	14	TRBJ1-1	-	-	CASSRSEGEAEAFF	TGTGCCAGCAGCCGCTCTGAAGGGGAAGCTGAAGCTTTCTTT
TRBV12-5	16	TRBJ1-4	TRBD1	-	CASGLVGGQGNEKLFF	TGTGCTAGTGGTTTGGTGGGGGGACAGGGTAATGAAAAACTGTTTTTT
TRBV3-1/TRBV3-2	13	TRBJ1-1	-	once	CASSQDQAGGAFF	TGTGCCAGCAGCCAAGATCAGGCGGGGGGAGCTTTCTTT
TRBV9	16	TRBJ1-1	TRBD1	-	CASSVVQGEEDTEAFF	TGTGCCAGCAGCGTCGTACAGGGGGAGGAGGACACTGAAGCTTTCTTT
TRBV7-2	13	TRBJ2-7	-	once	CASSLALTTEQYF	TGTGCCAGCAGCTTAGCGCTGACTACCGAGCAGTACTTC
TRBV18	12	TRBJ1-2	-	-	CASSPSEGGYTF	TGTGCCAGCTCACCTTCGGAGGGTGGCTACACCTTC
TRBV12-5	15	TRBJ1-5	-	few	CASGFRGVEKQPQHF	TGTGCTAGTGGTTTCCGGGGGGTCGAGAAACAGCCCCAGCATTTT